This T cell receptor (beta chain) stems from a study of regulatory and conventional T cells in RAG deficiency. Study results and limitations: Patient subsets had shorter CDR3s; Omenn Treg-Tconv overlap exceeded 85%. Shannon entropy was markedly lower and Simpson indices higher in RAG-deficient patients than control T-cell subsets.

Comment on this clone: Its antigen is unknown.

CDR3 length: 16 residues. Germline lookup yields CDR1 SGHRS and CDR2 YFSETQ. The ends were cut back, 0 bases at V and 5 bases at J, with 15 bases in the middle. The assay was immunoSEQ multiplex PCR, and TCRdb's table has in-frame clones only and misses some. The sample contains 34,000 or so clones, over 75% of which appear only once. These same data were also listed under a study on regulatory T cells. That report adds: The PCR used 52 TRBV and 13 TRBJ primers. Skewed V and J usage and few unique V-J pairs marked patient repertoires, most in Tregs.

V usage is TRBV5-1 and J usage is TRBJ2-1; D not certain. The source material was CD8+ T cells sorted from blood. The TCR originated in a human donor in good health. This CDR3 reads CASSLVVQPSHNEQFF. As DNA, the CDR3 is TGCGCCAGCAGCTTGGTGGTCCAACCATCCCACAATGAGCAGTTCTTC.